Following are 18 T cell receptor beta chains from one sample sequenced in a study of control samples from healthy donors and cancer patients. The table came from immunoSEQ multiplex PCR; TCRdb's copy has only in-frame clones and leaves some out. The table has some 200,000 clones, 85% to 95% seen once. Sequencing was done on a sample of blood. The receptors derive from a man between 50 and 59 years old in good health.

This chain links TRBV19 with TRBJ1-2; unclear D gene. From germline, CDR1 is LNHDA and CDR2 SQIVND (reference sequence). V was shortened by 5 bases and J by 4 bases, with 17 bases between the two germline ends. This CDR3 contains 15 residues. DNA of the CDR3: TGTGCCAGTAGTGCCGAGGTGCGCGGGTTCTATGGCTACACCTTC. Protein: CASSAEVRGFYGYTF.

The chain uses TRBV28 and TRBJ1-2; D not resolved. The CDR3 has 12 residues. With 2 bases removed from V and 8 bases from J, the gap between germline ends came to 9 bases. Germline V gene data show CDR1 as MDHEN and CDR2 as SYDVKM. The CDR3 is CASSLMSQGYTF. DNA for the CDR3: TGTGCCAGCAGTTTAATGTCTCAGGGCTACACCTTC.

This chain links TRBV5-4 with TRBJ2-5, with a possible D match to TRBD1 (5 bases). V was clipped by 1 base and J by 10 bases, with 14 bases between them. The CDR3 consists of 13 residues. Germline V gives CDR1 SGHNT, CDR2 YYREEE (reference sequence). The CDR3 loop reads CASSLQDTRVQYF. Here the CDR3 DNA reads TGTGCCAGCAGCTTGCAGGACACCCGAGTCCAGTACTTC.

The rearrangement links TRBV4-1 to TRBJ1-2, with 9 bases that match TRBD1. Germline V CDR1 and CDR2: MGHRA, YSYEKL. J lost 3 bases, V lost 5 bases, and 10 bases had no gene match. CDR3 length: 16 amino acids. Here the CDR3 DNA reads TGCGCCAGCAGCTCATTCGGTCGGGACAGGGACTATGGCTACACCTTC. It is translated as CASSSFGRDRDYGYTF.

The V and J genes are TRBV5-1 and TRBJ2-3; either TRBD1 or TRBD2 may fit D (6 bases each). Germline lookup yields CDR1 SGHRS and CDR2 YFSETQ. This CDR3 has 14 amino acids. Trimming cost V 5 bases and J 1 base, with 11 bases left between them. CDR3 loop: CASRRGEGTDTQYF. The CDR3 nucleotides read TGCGCCAGCAGGAGGGGGGAAGGCACAGATACGCAGTATTTT.

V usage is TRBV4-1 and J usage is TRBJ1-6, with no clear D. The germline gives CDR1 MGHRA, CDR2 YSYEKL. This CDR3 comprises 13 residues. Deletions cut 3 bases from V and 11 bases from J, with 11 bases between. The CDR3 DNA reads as TGCGCCAGCAGCCAGACGGGAGTGACACCCCTCCACTTT. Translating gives CASSQTGVTPLHF.

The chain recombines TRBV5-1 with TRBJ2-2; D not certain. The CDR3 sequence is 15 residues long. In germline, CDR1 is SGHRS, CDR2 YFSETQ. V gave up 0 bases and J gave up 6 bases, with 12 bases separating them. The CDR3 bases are TGCGCCAGCAGCTTGGATGGGCCGAAGGCCGGGGAGCTGTTTTTT. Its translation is CASSLDGPKAGELFF.

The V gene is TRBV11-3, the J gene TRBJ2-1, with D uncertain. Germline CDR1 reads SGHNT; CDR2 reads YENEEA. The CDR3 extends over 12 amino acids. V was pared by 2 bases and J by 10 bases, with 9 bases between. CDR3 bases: TGTGCCAGCAGCTTACCCTTGTCCGAGCAGTTCTTC. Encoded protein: CASSLPLSEQFF.

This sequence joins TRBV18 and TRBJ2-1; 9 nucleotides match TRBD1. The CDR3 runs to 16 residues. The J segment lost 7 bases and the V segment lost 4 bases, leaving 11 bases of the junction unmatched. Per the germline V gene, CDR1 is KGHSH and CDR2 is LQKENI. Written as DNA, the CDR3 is TGTGCCAGCTCACTTCCCGGGACAGGGTCTGGGAATGAGCAGTTCTTC. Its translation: CASSLPGTGSGNEQFF.

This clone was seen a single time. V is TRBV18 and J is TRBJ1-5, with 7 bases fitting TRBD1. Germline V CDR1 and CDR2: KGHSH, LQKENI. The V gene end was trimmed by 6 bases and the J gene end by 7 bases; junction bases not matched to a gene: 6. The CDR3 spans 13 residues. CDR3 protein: CASSGTGDQPQHF. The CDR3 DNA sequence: TGTGCCAGCTCGGGTACAGGGGACCAGCCCCAGCATTTT. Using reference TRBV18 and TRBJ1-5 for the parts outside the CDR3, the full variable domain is NAGVMQNPRHLVRRRGQEARLRCSPMKGHSHVYWYRQLPEEGLKFMVYLQKENIIDESGMPKERFSAEFPKEGPSILRIQQVVRGDSAAYFCASSGTGDQPQHFGDGTRLSIL.

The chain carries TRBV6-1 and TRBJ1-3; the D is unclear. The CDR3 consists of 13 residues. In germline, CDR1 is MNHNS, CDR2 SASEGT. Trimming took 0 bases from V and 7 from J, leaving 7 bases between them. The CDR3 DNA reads TGTGCCAGCAGTGAAGCCTTAGATAACACCATATATTTT. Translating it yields CASSEALDNTIYF.

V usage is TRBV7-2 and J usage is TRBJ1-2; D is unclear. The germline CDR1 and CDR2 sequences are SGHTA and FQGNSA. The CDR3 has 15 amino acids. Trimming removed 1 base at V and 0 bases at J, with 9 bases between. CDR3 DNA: TGTGCCAGCAGCTTAGTAGGGTCCGCTAACTATGGCTACACCTTC. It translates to CASSLVGSANYGYTF.

CDR3 region: CASSPGQWGNQPQHF. The CDR3 nucleotides read TGTGCCAGCTCACCAGGACAGTGGGGCAATCAGCCCCAGCATTTT. The V and J genes are TRBV18 and TRBJ1-5; the D gene is possibly TRBD1 (6 bases). The germline CDR1 and CDR2 sequences are KGHSH and LQKENI. V was pared by 2 bases and J by 2 bases, with 10 bases between. The CDR3 covers 15 residues.

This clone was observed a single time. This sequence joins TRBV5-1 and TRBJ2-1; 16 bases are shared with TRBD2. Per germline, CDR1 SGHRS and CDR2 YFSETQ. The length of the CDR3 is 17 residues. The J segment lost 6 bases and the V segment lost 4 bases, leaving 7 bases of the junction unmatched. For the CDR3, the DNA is TGCGCCAGCAGCGTGGGGACTAGCGGGGGGGCGGTCAATGAGCAGTTCTTC. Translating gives CASSVGTSGGAVNEQFF.

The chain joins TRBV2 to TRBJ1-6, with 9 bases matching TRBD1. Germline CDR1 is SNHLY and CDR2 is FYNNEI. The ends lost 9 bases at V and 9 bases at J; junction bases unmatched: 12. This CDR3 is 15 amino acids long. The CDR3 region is CASGVLGQGFSPLHF. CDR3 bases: TGTGCCAGTGGGGTGTTGGGACAGGGTTTTTCACCCCTCCACTTT.

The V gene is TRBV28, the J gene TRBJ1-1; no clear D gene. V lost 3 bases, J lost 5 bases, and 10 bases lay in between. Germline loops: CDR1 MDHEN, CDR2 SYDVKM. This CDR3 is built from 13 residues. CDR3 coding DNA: TGTGCCAGCAGTTTCCGGAGGTGGACTGAAGCTTTCTTT. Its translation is CASSFRRWTEAFF.

CDR3: CASSYIWGSGTEAFF. Written as DNA, the CDR3 is TGTGCCAGCAGCTACATTTGGGGGAGCGGCACTGAAGCTTTCTTT. The chain uses TRBV2 and TRBJ1-1; D is perhaps TRBD1 (5 bases). V was shortened by 6 bases and J by 4 bases, with 18 bases between the two germline ends. The germline CDR1 and CDR2 sequences are SNHLY and FYNNEI. This CDR3 spans 15 amino acids.

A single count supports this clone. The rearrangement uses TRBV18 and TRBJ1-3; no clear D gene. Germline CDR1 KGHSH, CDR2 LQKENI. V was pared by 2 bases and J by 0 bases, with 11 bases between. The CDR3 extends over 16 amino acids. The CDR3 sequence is CASSPIGSNSGNTIYF. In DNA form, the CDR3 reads TGTGCCAGCTCACCAATAGGTTCAAACTCTGGAAACACCATATATTTT.